A single sample gave rise to the 26 T cell receptor beta chains below, sequenced in a study of cytomegalovirus exposure and HLA in healthy donors. PCR involved 60 Vbeta and 13 Jbeta primers. Sequenced by immunoSEQ multiplex PCR; TCRdb stores in-frame clones only, minus some. The sample includes 160,000 or so clones, roughly four fifths of them seen just once. Sequenced: PBMCs. The source is a woman aged 40 to 50 in good health and CMV-seronegative.

The CDR3 bases are TGTGCCAGTAGTATCAACAGGGTTTCCGAGCAGTACTTC. This gives the protein CASSINRVSEQYF. The rearrangement joins TRBV19 to TRBJ2-7; D possibly corresponds to TRBD1 (6 bases). The CDR3 is 13 residues long. Germline CDR1 and CDR2: LNHDA and SQIVND (reference sequence). Trimming took off 3 bases at V and 6 bases at J, with 12 bases between the two ends.

About this clone: The CDR3 carries no conserved terminal phenylalanine or tryptophan, so it likely arises from a read error. The V call is TRBV29-1, the J call TRBJ1-2; D remains ambiguous. Deletions cut 7 bases from V and 3 bases from J, with 21 bases between. The CDR3 consists of 15 residues. Per the germline V gene, CDR1 is SQVTM and CDR2 is ANQGSEA. CDR3 DNA sequence: TGCAGCGACGCAGGAGTTTCTACGGCGGACTATGGCTACACCCTC. This codes for CSDAGVSTADYGYTL.

DNA for the CDR3: TGTGCCAGTACCTGGAAGGGGGCTACTGAAGCTTTCTTT. Its translation: CASTWKGATEAFF. The V gene is TRBV19, the J gene TRBJ1-1; 7 nucleotides align to TRBD1. This CDR3 is 13 amino acids long. J gave up 5 bases and V 7 bases, and 7 bases lay outside the gene matches. Germline CDR1 and CDR2: LNHDA and SQIVND (reference sequence).

In its sample, this clone was seen a few times. This chain joins TRBV28 and TRBJ2-3; 9 bases fit TRBD1. Trimming took 6 bases from V and 2 from J; bases not matched to a gene: 12. The germline CDR1 and CDR2 sequences are MDHEN and SYDVKM. The CDR3 loop spans 17 amino acids. CDR3 in amino acids: CASSPPPTGGDTDTQYF. Written as DNA, the CDR3 is TGTGCCAGCAGCCCACCTCCCACAGGGGGCGACACAGATACGCAGTATTTT.

The chain employs TRBV6-6 and TRBJ2-7; 8 positions agree with TRBD1. Unmatched junction bases numbered 13, after V lost 6 bases and J lost 9 bases. The CDR3 covers 14 residues. CDR1 and CDR2 (germline): MNHNY, SVGAGI (reference sequence). This chain's CDR3 is CASSPRTGSSGQYF. The CDR3 DNA is TGTGCCAGCAGCCCCCGGACAGGGTCCTCGGGGCAGTACTTC.

The CDR3 nucleotides are TGCGCCAGCAGCCGAGGGACTCTGCCAACTAATGAAAAACTGTTTTTT. Amino acids: CASSRGTLPTNEKLFF. The V call is TRBV4-1, the J call TRBJ1-4, with a possible D match to TRBD1 (5 bases). The CDR3 sequence is 16 residues long. The germline gives CDR1 MGHRA, CDR2 YSYEKL. Trimming cost V 4 bases and J 0 bases, with 12 bases left between them.

This clone was observed a handful of times. The junction departs from the called germline gene at one end, perhaps through a read error. This rearrangement joins TRBV7-2 to TRBJ2-7, with 8 bases lining up with TRBD1. The germline CDR1 and CDR2 sequences are SGHTA and FQGNSA. The CDR3 spans 15 residues. CDR3 residues: CASSLGQGVGYEQYF. The CDR3 DNA is TGTGCCAGCAGTTTAGGACAGGGCGTTGGCTACGAGCAGTACTTC.

This chain joins TRBV2 and TRBJ2-3; TRBD2 agrees at 8 bases. The V and J ends lost 9 bases and 3 bases, in that order; junction bases with no gene match: 8. CDR1 and CDR2 (germline): SNHLY, FYNNEI. This CDR3 has 14 residues. DNA of the CDR3: TGTGCCAGTGAGGCCAGCGGGAGTACAGATACGCAGTATTTT. It yields the protein CASEASGSTDTQYF.

The chain links TRBV7-2 to TRBJ2-4; the D gene is possibly TRBD1 (7 bases). This CDR3 has 15 amino acids. Germline CDR1 SGHTA, CDR2 FQGNSA. The V end lost 2 bases, the J end lost 7 bases, and 15 bases lay between the germline ends. CDR3 loop: CASSLKKGAGNIQYF. DNA for the CDR3: TGTGCCAGCAGCTTAAAGAAGGGGGCGGGGAACATTCAGTACTTC.

The chain is built from TRBV7-9 and TRBJ2-3; a weak D match, TRBD1 (5 bases). The germline gives CDR1 SEHNR, CDR2 FQNEAQ (reference sequence). This CDR3 spans 16 amino acids. V was clipped by 5 bases and J by 1 base, with 16 bases between them. CDR3 coding DNA: TGTGCCAGCAGCCAGTGGGGCCGGGTGGGCACAGATACGCAGTATTTT. Protein sequence: CASSQWGRVGTDTQYF.

The V and J genes are TRBV4-2 and TRBJ2-3; 9 nucleotides agree with TRBD2. Germline V CDR1 and CDR2: LGHNA, YNFKEQ. The CDR3 has 20 residues. The V segment lost 0 bases and the J segment 4 bases; nucleotides outside the gene matches: 17. The CDR3 sequence: CASSQERGGRSGRIADTQYF. The CDR3 nucleotides are TGTGCCAGCAGCCAAGAGAGGGGGGGTAGGAGCGGGAGGATTGCAGATACGCAGTATTTT.

This rearrangement joins TRBV5-1 to TRBJ2-1; a weak D match, TRBD2 (7 bases). CDR3 length: 17 residues. Looked up from germline, CDR1 is SGHRS and CDR2 is YFSETQ. Trimming removed 4 bases at V and 7 bases at J, with 24 bases between. Written as DNA, the CDR3 is TGCGCCAGCAGCCCCACGGCCGGAGGGGGAGCGGGGAATGAGCAGTTCTTC. Translated, it gives CASSPTAGGGAGNEQFF.

V gene TRBV19 combines with J gene TRBJ2-3, with a weak D call TRBD2 (5 bases). The length of the CDR3 is 13 residues. Germline CDR1 LNHDA, CDR2 SQIVND (reference sequence). V lost 7 bases to trimming and J lost 3 bases, with 11 bases between them. CDR3 DNA: TGTGCCAGTATGGACTTAGGGACAGATACGCAGTATTTT. This translates into CASMDLGTDTQYF.

The chain links TRBV11-3 to TRBJ1-1; TRBD1 matches 9 bases. Germline V gives CDR1 SGHNT, CDR2 YENEEA. There are 16 residues in the CDR3. The V and J ends lost 1 base and 10 bases, in that order; junction bases with no gene match: 13. Here the CDR3 DNA reads TGTGCCAGCAGCTTAGGGGTTTTGGGACAGGGAGACCGAGCTTTCTTT. Its translation: CASSLGVLGQGDRAFF.

J is TRBJ2-6 and V is TRBV7-3; no reliable D call. The CDR3 sequence is 15 residues long. Trimming removed 5 bases from V and 0 bases from J, with 8 bases in between. The germline CDR1 and CDR2 sequences are SGHTA and FQGTGA. The CDR3 DNA reads TGTGCCAGCAGCCTCGATAGCTCTGGGGCCAACGTCCTGACTTTC. It translates to CASSLDSSGANVLTF.

This chain uses TRBV30 with TRBJ2-1, with TRBD1 as a possible D gene (5 bases). This CDR3 is 12 amino acids long. CDR1 GTSNPN and CDR2 SVGIG come from the germline V gene (reference sequence). The ends were cut back, 4 bases at V and 8 bases at J, with 12 bases in the middle. The CDR3 nucleotides are TGTGCCTGGATCTCCGAAGGGGATGAGCAGTTCTTC. Translated, it gives CAWISEGDEQFF.

This chain joins TRBV5-1 and TRBJ2-7; unclear D gene. Per germline, CDR1 SGHRS and CDR2 YFSETQ. CDR3 length: 13 amino acids. The V end was cut by 7 bases, the J end by 5 bases, with 16 bases between. CDR3 coding DNA: TGCGCCAGCGGCCCTTTTGGTAGCCACGAGCAGTACTTC. Translated, it gives CASGPFGSHEQYF. Combining the CDR3 with reference TRBV5-1 and TRBJ2-7 gives the whole variable domain KAGVTQTPRYLIKTRGQQVTLSCSPISGHRSVSWYQQTPGQGLQFLFEYFSETQRNKGNFPGRFSGRQFSNSRSEMNVSTLELGDSALYLCASGPFGSHEQYFGPGTRLTVT.

V and J are TRBV5-1 and TRBJ2-1; weak D call: TRBD2 (5 bases). This CDR3 comprises 15 residues. Germline V gene lookup returns CDR1 SGHRS and CDR2 YFSETQ. The V gene lost 4 bases and the J gene lost 5 bases, with 16 bases spanning the gap. CDR3 sequence (DNA): TGCGCCAGCAGCCCTAGCCCTGGGGAAAACAATGAGCAGTTCTTC. It translates to CASSPSPGENNEQFF.

The gene calls are TRBV9 and TRBJ2-1; 15 positions agree with TRBD2. Looked up from germline, CDR1 is SGDLS and CDR2 is YYNGEE. CDR3 length: 16 residues. The junction had 5 bases not matched to a gene; V was cut back by 4 bases and J by 6 bases. The DNA for the CDR3 is TGTGCCAGCAGCCCGCGGACTAGCGGGAGGGGCAATGAGCAGTTCTTC. Translation: CASSPRTSGRGNEQFF.

The V call is TRBV18, the J call TRBJ1-1; D remains ambiguous. Germline V gives CDR1 KGHSH, CDR2 LQKENI. Trimming removed 3 bases at V and 0 bases at J, with 5 bases between. This CDR3 comprises 13 residues. CDR3 loop: CASSPSVNTEAFF. The CDR3 nucleotides read TGTGCCAGCTCACCCTCGGTGAACACTGAAGCTTTCTTT. Full variable domain (outside the CDR3, taken from reference TRBV18 and TRBJ1-1): NAGVMQNPRHLVRRRGQEARLRCSPMKGHSHVYWYRQLPEEGLKFMVYLQKENIIDESGMPKERFSAEFPKEGPSILRIQQVVRGDSAAYFCASSPSVNTEAFFGQGTRLTVV.

The J gene is TRBJ2-7, the V gene TRBV7-9; the match to TRBD1 covers 8 bases. In germline, CDR1 is SEHNR, CDR2 FQNEAQ (reference sequence). The CDR3 loop spans 13 amino acids. V gave up 4 bases and J gave up 13 bases; unmatched junction bases: 12. The CDR3 here is CASSSTSQGAQYF. The CDR3 nucleotides are TGTGCCAGCAGCTCCACGTCTCAGGGGGCGCAATACTTC. The whole variable domain, filled in from reference TRBV7-9 and TRBJ2-7, reads DTGVSQNPRHKITKRGQNVTFRCDPISEHNRLYWYRQTLGQGPEFLTYFQNEAQLEKSRLLSDRFSAERPKGSFSTLEIQRTEQGDSAMYLCASSSTSQGAQYFGPGTRLTVT.

This sequence joins TRBV18 and TRBJ1-1; 7 nucleotides line up with TRBD1. Unmatched junction bases numbered 8, after V lost 5 bases and J lost 11 bases. CDR3 size: 12 residues. Germline CDR1 and CDR2: KGHSH and LQKENI. The CDR3 nucleotides are TGTGCCAGCTCAGCCGACAGGGCCCGGGCTTTCTTT. It is translated as CASSADRARAFF.

In its sample, this clone was seen once. The chain links TRBV11-3 to TRBJ2-3, with 12 bases fitting TRBD1. The V gene end was trimmed by 4 bases and the J gene end by 5 bases; junction bases not matched to a gene: 4. The CDR3 sequence is 15 residues long. CDR1 SGHNT and CDR2 YENEEA come from the germline V gene. The CDR3 protein is CASSSGQGAGDTQYF. The DNA of the CDR3 is TGTGCCAGCAGCTCGGGACAGGGGGCGGGAGATACGCAGTATTTT. The variable domain in full, with the rest retrieved from reference TRBV11-3 and TRBJ2-3, is EAGVVQSPRYKIIEKKQPVAFWCNPISGHNTLYWYLQNLGQGPELLIRYENEEAVDDSQLPKDRFSAERLKGVDSTLKIQPAELGDSAVYLCASSSGQGAGDTQYFGPGTRLTVL.

The sample holds a few counts of this clone. The J gene is TRBJ1-2, the V gene TRBV19, with TRBD1 matching 7 bases. The CDR3 runs to 15 residues. The V and J ends lost 4 bases and 8 bases, in that order; junction bases with no gene match: 13. Germline values: CDR1 LNHDA, CDR2 SQIVND (reference sequence). CDR3 in amino acids: CASSTTGVSDGGYTF. CDR3 DNA sequence: TGTGCCAGTAGTACTACAGGGGTCTCCGATGGCGGCTACACCTTC.

With respect to this clone: The sample holds other DNA sequences that translate to the same CDR3. The CDR3 loop is CASSPLAGSYNEQFF. In DNA, the CDR3 is TGTGCCAGCTCACCACTAGCGGGGTCCTACAATGAGCAGTTCTTC. This rearrangement joins TRBV18 to TRBJ2-1, with 8 bases aligning to TRBD2. The CDR3 spans 15 residues. The germline CDR1 and CDR2 sequences are KGHSH and LQKENI. J gave up 1 base and V 1 base, and 0 bases lay outside the gene matches. Looking up the rest from reference TRBV18 and TRBJ2-1 gives the full variable domain: NAGVMQNPRHLVRRRGQEARLRCSPMKGHSHVYWYRQLPEEGLKFMVYLQKENIIDESGMPKERFSAEFPKEGPSILRIQQVVRGDSAAYFCASSPLAGSYNEQFFGPGTRLTVL.

The chain uses TRBV28 and TRBJ1-1; D unclear. Trimming stripped 7 bases from V and 5 bases from J, with 14 bases between. Germline assignment: CDR1 MDHEN and CDR2 SYDVKM. The CDR3 loop spans 13 amino acids. The CDR3 DNA reads as TGTGCCAGCACCCCTTCTGTAGCTACTGAAGCTTTCTTT. It encodes CASTPSVATEAFF.